One T cell receptor beta chain is described in this entry. This entry belongs to a study of technical replicates of blood from a few donors. The repertoire was sequenced with immunoSEQ multiplex PCR; TCRdb's copy has only in-frame clones and lacks some. The sample has about 13,000 clones, just under 95% seen once. The trim removed 4 bases at V and 4 bases at J, leaving 15 bases unmatched. The CDR3 is 17 amino acids. Per the germline V gene, CDR1 is MGHRA and CDR2 is YSYEKL. The receptor's source is a human donor in good health. Sequencing used PBMCs. This sequence joins TRBV4-1 and TRBJ2-5, with 7 bases lining up with TRBD2. The CDR3 loop reads CASSRLTGLAAPETQYF. The CDR3 coding sequence is TGCGCCAGCAGCCGCCTAACGGGGCTAGCGGCCCCAGAGACCCAGTACTTC.